This T cell receptor (beta chain) was recorded in a study of shared clonotypes between healthy human individuals. TCRdb's table, derived via immunoSEQ multiplex PCR, lists solely in-frame clones and lacks some. The table shows about a million clones, with 77% occurring only once. Germline trimming cut 3 bases from V and 7 bases from J; bases unmatched to any gene: 21. The V gene's germline CDR1 is SGHAT and CDR2 FQNNGV. This CDR3 contains 19 residues. J is TRBJ2-1 and V is TRBV11-2; 7 nucleotides agree with TRBD2. Sequencing was carried out using memory CD4+ T cells from PBMCs. This sample's subset: CD45RA-negative fraction. The sequence was obtained from a young man in good health. Some clones in this sample may be carry-over from other donors' samples. CDR3 region: CASSFIILGSGGGKNEQFF. The DNA of the CDR3 is TGTGCCAGCAGCTTTATAATATTGGGATCGGGAGGTGGAAAGAATGAGCAGTTCTTC.